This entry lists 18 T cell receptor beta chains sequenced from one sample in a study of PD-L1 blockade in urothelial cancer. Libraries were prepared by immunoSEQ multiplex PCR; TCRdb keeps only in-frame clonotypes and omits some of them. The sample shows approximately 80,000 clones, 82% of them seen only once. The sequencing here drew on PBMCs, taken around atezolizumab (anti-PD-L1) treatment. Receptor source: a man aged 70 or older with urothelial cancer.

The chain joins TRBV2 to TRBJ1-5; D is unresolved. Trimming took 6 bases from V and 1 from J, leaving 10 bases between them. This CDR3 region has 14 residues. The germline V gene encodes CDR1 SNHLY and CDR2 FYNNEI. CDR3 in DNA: TGTGCCAGCAGAGAGGCACTAAGCAATCAGCCCCAGCATTTT. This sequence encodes CASREALSNQPQHF.

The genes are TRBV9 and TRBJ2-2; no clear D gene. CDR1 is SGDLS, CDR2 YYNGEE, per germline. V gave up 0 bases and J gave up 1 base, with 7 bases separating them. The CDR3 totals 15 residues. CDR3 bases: TGTGCCAGCAGCGTAGCGGGTATGAACACCGGGGAGCTGTTTTTT. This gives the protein CASSVAGMNTGELFF.

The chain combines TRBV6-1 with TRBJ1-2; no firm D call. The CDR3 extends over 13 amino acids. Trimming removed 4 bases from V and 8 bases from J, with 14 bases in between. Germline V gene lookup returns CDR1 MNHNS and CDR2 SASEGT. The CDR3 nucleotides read TGTGCCAGCAGTGTCGGTGGGCCGCAGGGCTACACCTTC. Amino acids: CASSVGGPQGYTF.

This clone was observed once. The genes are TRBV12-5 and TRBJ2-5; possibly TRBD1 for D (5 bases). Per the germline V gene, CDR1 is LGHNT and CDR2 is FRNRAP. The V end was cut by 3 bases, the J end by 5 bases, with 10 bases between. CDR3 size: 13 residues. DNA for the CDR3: TGTGCTAGTGGTTTTCAGGGTTCCGAGACCCAGTACTTC. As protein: CASGFQGSETQYF. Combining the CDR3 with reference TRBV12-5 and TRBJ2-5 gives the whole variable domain DARVTQTPRHKVTEMGQEVTMRCQPILGHNTVFWYRQTMMQGLELLAYFRNRAPLDDSGMPKDRFSAEMPDATLATLKIQPSEPRDSAVYFCASGFQGSETQYFGPGTRLLVL.

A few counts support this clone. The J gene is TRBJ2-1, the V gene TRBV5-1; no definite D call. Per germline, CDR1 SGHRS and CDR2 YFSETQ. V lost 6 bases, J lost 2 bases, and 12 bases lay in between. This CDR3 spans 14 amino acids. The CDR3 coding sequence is TGCGCCAGCAACTCGCAGGAACCCTACAATGAGCAGTTCTTC. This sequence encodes CASNSQEPYNEQFF.

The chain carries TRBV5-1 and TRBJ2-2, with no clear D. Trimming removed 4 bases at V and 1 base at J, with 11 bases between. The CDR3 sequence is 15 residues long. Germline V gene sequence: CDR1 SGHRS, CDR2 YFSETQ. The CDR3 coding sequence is TGCGCCAGCAGCCTTACTCCGAAGAACACCGGGGAGCTGTTTTTT. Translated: CASSLTPKNTGELFF.

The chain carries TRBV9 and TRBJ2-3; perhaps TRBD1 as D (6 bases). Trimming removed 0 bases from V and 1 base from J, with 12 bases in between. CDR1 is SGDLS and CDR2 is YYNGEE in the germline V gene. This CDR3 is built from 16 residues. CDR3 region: CASSVVGAIGTDTQYF. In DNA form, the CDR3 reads TGTGCCAGCAGCGTAGTGGGGGCGATTGGCACAGATACGCAGTATTTT.

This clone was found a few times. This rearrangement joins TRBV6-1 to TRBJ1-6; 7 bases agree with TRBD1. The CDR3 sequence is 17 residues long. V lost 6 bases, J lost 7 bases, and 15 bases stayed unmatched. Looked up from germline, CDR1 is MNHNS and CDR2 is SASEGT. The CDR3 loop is CASRESPLDRVNSPLHF. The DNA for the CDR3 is TGTGCCAGCAGAGAAAGCCCTTTAGACAGGGTAAATTCACCCCTCCACTTT.

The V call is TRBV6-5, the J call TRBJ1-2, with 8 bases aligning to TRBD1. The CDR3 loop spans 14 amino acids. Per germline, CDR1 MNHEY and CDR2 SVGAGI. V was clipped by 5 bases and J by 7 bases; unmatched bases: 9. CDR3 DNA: TGTGCCAGCAGTCGGGACAGGAGTGGCGGTGGCTACACCTTC. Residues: CASSRDRSGGGYTF.

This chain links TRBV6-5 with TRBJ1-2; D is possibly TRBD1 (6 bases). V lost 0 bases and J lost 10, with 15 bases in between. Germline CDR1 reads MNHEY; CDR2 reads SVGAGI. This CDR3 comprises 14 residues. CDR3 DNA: TGTGCCAGCAGTTACTCGACGGGGGGCGGCTTCTACACCTTC. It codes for CASSYSTGGGFYTF.

The chain's CDR3 is CASNSGIFGNSPLHF. CDR3 nucleotide sequence: TGCGCCAGCAACTCAGGGATTTTCGGCAATTCACCCCTCCACTTT. The chain couples TRBV4-3 to TRBJ1-6, with a weak D call TRBD1 (5 bases). The germline gives CDR1 LGHNA, CDR2 YSLEER. CDR3 size: 15 residues. Trimming stripped 7 bases from V and 7 bases from J, with 17 bases between.

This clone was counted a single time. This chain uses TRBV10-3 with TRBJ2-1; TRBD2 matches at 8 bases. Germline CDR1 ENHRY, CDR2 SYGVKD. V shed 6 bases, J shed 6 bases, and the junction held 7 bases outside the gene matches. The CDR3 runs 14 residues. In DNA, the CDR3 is TGTGCCATCAGATCCGGGGGGGGGACCAATGAGCAGTTCTTC. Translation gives CAIRSGGGTNEQFF.

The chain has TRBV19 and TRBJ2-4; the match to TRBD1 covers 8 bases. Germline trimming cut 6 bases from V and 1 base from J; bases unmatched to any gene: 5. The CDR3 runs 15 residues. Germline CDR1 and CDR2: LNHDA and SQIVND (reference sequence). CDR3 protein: CASSPTGAAKNIQYF. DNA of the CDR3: TGTGCCAGTAGCCCGACAGGGGCGGCCAAAAACATTCAGTACTTC.

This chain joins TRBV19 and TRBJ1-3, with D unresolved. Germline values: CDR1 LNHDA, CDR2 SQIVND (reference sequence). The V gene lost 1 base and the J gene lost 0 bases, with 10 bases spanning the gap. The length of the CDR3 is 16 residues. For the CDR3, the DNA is TGTGCCAGTAGTATAGGGTCCCAGGTCTCTGGAAACACCATATATTTT. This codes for CASSIGSQVSGNTIYF.

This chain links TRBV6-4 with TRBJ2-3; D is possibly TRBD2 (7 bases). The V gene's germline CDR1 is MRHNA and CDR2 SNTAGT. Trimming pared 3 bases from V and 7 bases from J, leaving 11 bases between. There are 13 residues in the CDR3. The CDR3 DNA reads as TGTGCCAGCAGTGAAGGGGGGGTGAATACGCAGTATTTT. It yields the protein CASSEGGVNTQYF.

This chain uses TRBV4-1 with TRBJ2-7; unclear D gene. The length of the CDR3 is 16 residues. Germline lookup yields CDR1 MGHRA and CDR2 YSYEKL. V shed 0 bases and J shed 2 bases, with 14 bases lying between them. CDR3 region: CASSQEPYTATYEQYF. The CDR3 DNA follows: TGCGCCAGCAGCCAAGAACCCTATACCGCAACCTACGAGCAGTACTTC.

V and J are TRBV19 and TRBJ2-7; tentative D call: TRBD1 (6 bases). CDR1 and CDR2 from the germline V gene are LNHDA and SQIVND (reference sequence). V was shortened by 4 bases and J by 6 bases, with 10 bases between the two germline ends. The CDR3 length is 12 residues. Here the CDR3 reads CASSTRGGEQYF. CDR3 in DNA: TGTGCCAGTAGTACCAGGGGTGGCGAGCAGTACTTC.

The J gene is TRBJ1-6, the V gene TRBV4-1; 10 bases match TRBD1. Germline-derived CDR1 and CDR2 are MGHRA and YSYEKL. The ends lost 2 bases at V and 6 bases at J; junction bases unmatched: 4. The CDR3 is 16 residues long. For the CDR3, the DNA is TGCGCCAGCAGCCAACCGGACAGGGGGGTTAATTCACCCCTCCACTTT. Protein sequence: CASSQPDRGVNSPLHF.